Listed below are T cell receptor beta chains from one sample, sequenced in a study of T cell repertoires in cytomegalovirus infection. TCRdb called the reads again in MiXCR, with one record for every CDR3 protein. The sample has 310,000 or so distinct CDR3 sequences; about a sixth are singletons. The material sequenced was PBMCs. The receptors shown here come from a human donor in good health (CMV status not recorded). Some clones in this sample may be carry-over from other donors' samples. The CDR3 runs from the conserved cysteine through the conserved F or W. A D gene is named only where the DNA matches it firmly. Clone size is shown for a subset of rows, as once, few, many or a class of expanded clone.

J gene	D gene	V gene	clone size	CDR3 DNA	CDR3 protein
TRBJ2-1	-	TRBV2	few	TGTGCCAGCAGGCAGGGAAACGTGGCAGGGGACCACAATGAGCAGTTCTTC	CASRQGNVAGDHNEQFF
TRBJ1-3	-	TRBV7-2	many	TGTGCCAGCAGCTTAGTATGGGGTGGCTCTGGAAACACCATATATTTT	CASSLVWGGSGNTIYF
TRBJ1-6	TRBD1	TRBV6-8	few	TGTGCCAGCAGCCTAGCCGGGACAGTAAGATCACCCCTCCACTTT	CASSLAGTVRSPLHF
TRBJ1-2	-	TRBV7-2	many	TGTGCCAGCAGCCCCCAAACGGGCGACTATGGCTACACCTTC	CASSPQTGDYGYTF
TRBJ1-1	-	TRBV6-1	-	TGTGCCAGCAGCCAAGGGCAGGGGCGGAAGGCTGAAGCTTTCTTT	CASSQGQGRKAEAFF
TRBJ2-1	-	TRBV2	many	TGTGCCAGCAGTGCTACCCGGGGGCTCAATGAGCAGTTCTTC	CASSATRGLNEQFF
TRBJ2-3	TRBD1	TRBV15	few	TGTGCCACCTCCCTGGACAGGCTTAGCACAGATACGCAGTATTTT	CATSLDRLSTDTQYF
TRBJ1-5	TRBD1	TRBV20-1	-	TGCAGCCCGGGACAGGGGTTTCAGCCCCAGCATTTT	CSPGQGFQPQHF
TRBJ1-5	-	TRBV6-2/TRBV6-3	once	TGTGCCAGCAGTCCCCAGTGGCATCAGCCCCAGCATTTT	CASSPQWHQPQHF
TRBJ1-4	-	TRBV2	-	TGTGCCAGCAGCGTGACCCCAACTAATGAAAAACTGTTTTTT	CASSVTPTNEKLFF
TRBJ1-3	-	TRBV4-2	few	TGTGCCAGCAGCCAAGATAACGGGGGTGGAAACACCATATATTTT	CASSQDNGGGNTIYF
TRBJ2-3	TRBD2	TRBV7-2	many	TGTGCCAGCAGCTCTAGCGGGGGGGACCACACAGATACGCAGTATTTT	CASSSSGGDHTDTQYF
TRBJ1-1	-	TRBV5-1	few	TGCGCCAGCAGCCGGAGATCAGACAGGATGAACACTGAAGCTTTCTTT	CASSRRSDRMNTEAFF
TRBJ2-1	TRBD1	TRBV19	-	TGTGCCAGTAGTACCCCGGGACAGGGGTCCTACAATGAGCAGTTCTTC	CASSTPGQGSYNEQFF
TRBJ1-1	-	TRBV20-1	few	TGCAGTGCTAAGGTGGGGGATGTTGGGGACACTGAAGCTTTCTTT	CSAKVGDVGDTEAFF
TRBJ2-3	-	TRBV19	many	TGTGCCAGTAGACGTTTGGCGGGGAAACTCACAGATACGCAGTATTTT	CASRRLAGKLTDTQYF
TRBJ1-1	-	TRBV7-4	many	TGTGCCAGCAGCCATACTCCGGACACTGAAGCTTTCTTT	CASSHTPDTEAFF
TRBJ2-1	-	TRBV18	few	TGTGCCAGCTCACCAAACCCCCAGAATGAGCAGTTCTTC	CASSPNPQNEQFF
TRBJ2-1	TRBD1	TRBV6-1	few	TGTGCCAGCAGTACCGGACAGGGGGCGTTATCTTTTGTCATGCGGCCCTACAATGAGCAGTTCTTC	CASSTGQGALSFVMRPYNEQFF
TRBJ1-4	-	TRBV4-2	many	TGTGCCAGCAGCCAAGTTTACGGGGGTGGTGGTGAAAAACTGTTTTTT	CASSQVYGGGGEKLFF
TRBJ2-6	-	TRBV12-3/TRBV12-4	few	TGTGCCAGCAGTACAGGTTACTCTGGGGCCAACGTCCTGACTTTC	CASSTGYSGANVLTF
TRBJ1-2	-	TRBV6-5	-	TGTGCCAGCAGTTACGGACTTCGGGGGGGCTACACCTTC	CASSYGLRGGYTF
TRBJ1-6	-	TRBV7-2	many	TGTGCCAGCAGCGCCAACAATTCACCCCTCCACTTT	CASSANNSPLHF
TRBJ1-2	-	TRBV7-9	many	TGTGCCAGCAGCTTATTATCTACAGTCGATGGCTACACCTTC	CASSLLSTVDGYTF
TRBJ2-5	-	TRBV20-1	few	TGCAGTGCTAGAGGGCGGACCCAAGAGACCCAGTACTTC	CSARGRTQETQYF
TRBJ2-1	TRBD1	TRBV19	many	TGTGCCAGTAGCCAGGACAGGGGGAATGAGCAGTTCTTC	CASSQDRGNEQFF
TRBJ2-3	-	TRBV20-1	few	TGCAGTGCTAGCTACGGGGGGCTAAGCACAGATACGCAGTATTTT	CSASYGGLSTDTQYF
TRBJ2-1	TRBD1	TRBV6-1	-	TGTGCCAGCGGCGAGACAGGGGGGGATGAGCAGTTCTTC	CASGETGGDEQFF
TRBJ2-5	-	TRBV7-2	many	TGTGCCAGCAGCTTAGTTGGGCTACAAGAGACCCAGTACTTC	CASSLVGLQETQYF
TRBJ2-7	TRBD2	TRBV5-1	few	TGCGCCAGCAGCCCGGGACTAGCGGGGCCATACTACGAGCAGTACTTC	CASSPGLAGPYYEQYF
TRBJ1-2	TRBD1	TRBV7-2	many	TGTGCCAGCAGCTTGGGACAGGGGGCCTATGGCTACACCTTC	CASSLGQGAYGYTF
TRBJ1-3	-	TRBV7-8	many	TGTGCCAGCAGCCCCCCGGGGGCTGGAAACACCATATATTTT	CASSPPGAGNTIYF
TRBJ2-3	-	TRBV20-1	-	TGCAGTGCGCTTACTCCGGGACAAAAGACAACAGATACGCAGTATTTT	CSALTPGQKTTDTQYF
TRBJ1-5	-	TRBV19	-	TGTGCCAGTAATGGGCAGGGTGGCAATCAGCCCCAGCATTTT	CASNGQGGNQPQHF
TRBJ2-3	-	TRBV14	-	TGTGCCAGCAGCCAAAGGACAGAACCAACAGATACGCAGTATTTT	CASSQRTEPTDTQYF
TRBJ2-1	TRBD1	TRBV24-1	-	TGTGCCACCAGGGGACAGGGTATCAATGAGCAGTTCTTC	CATRGQGINEQFF
TRBJ2-7	TRBD2	TRBV7-8	many	TGTGCCAGCAGCACGGACCGGGACCGGGGGGACGAGCAGTACTTC	CASSTDRDRGDEQYF
TRBJ2-7	TRBD2	TRBV18	-	TGTGCCAGCTCGCGCCGGGGGGGGGCCCTGATAACCTACGAGCAGTACTTC	CASSRRGGALITYEQYF
TRBJ2-7	-	TRBV7-2	many	TGTGCCAGCAGCTTAGTTATCTACGAGCAGTACTTC	CASSLVIYEQYF
TRBJ2-6	TRBD1	TRBV6-6	-	TGTGCCAGCAGTTACAGTACAGGGGGCGGGACTGGGGCCAACGTCCTGACTTTC	CASSYSTGGGTGANVLTF
TRBJ2-1	-	TRBV6-2/TRBV6-3	few	TGTGCCAGCAGTTACTCCCTAAGTAATGAGCAGTTCTTC	CASSYSLSNEQFF
TRBJ2-7	TRBD1	TRBV3-1	-	TGTGCCAGCAGCCCCTCCGGGACAGTTGGGGCCGAGCAGTACTTC	CASSPSGTVGAEQYF